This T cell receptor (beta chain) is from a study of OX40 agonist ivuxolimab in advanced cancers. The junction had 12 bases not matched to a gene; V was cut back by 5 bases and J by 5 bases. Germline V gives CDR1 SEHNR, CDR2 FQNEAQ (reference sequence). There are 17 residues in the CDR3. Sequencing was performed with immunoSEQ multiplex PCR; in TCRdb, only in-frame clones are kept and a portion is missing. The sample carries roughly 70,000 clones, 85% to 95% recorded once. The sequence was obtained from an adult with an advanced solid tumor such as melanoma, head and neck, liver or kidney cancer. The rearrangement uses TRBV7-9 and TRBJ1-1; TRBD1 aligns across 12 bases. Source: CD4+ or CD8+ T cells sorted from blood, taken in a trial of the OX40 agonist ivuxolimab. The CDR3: CASSPVGQGAPRTEAFF. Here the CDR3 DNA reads TGTGCCAGCAGCCCTGTGGGACAGGGGGCCCCGAGGACTGAAGCTTTCTTT.